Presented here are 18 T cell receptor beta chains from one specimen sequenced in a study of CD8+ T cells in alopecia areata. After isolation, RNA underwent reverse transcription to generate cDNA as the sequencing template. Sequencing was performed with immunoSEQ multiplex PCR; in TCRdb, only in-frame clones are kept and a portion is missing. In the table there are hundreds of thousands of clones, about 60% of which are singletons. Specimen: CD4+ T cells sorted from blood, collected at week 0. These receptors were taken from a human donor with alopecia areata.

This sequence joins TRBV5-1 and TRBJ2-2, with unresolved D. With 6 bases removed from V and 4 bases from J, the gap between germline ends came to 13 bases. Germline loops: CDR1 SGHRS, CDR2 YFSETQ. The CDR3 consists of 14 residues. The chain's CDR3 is CASKEWVGTGELFF. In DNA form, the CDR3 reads TGCGCCAGCAAAGAGTGGGTGGGCACCGGGGAGCTGTTTTTT.

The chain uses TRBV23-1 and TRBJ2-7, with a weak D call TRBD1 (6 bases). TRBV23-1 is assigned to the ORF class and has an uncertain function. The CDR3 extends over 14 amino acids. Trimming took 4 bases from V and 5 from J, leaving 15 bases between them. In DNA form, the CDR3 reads TGCGCCAGCAGTCCGCGGACAGATCCCCACGAGCAGTACTTC. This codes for CASSPRTDPHEQYF.

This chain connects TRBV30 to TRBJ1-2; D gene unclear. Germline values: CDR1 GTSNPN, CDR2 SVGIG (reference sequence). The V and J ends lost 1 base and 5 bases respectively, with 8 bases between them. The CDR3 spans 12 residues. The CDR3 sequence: CAWSEGLYGYTF. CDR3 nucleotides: TGTGCCTGGAGTGAGGGCCTATATGGCTACACCTTC.

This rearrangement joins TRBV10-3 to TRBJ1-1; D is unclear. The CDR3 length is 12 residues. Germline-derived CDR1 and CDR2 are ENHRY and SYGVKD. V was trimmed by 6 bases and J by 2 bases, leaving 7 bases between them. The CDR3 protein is CAISWGNTEAFF. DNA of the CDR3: TGTGCCATCAGCTGGGGTAACACTGAAGCTTTCTTT.

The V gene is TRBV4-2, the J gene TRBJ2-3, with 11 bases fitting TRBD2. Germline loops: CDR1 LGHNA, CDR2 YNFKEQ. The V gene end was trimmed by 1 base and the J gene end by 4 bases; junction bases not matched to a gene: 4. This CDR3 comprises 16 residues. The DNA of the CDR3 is TGTGCCAGCAGCCAAGCCAAGACTAGCGGGGCAGATACGCAGTATTTT. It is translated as CASSQAKTSGADTQYF.

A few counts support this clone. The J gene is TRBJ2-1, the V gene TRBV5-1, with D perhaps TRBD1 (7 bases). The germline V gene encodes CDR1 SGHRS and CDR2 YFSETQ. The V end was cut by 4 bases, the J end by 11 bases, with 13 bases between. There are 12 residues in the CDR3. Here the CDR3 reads CASSTGDSQQFF. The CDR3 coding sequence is TGCGCCAGCAGCACAGGGGACTCACAGCAGTTCTTC. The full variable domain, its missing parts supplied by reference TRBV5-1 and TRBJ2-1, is KAGVTQTPRYLIKTRGQQVTLSCSPISGHRSVSWYQQTPGQGLQFLFEYFSETQRNKGNFPGRFSGRQFSNSRSEMNVSTLELGDSALYLCASSTGDSQQFFGPGTRLTVL.

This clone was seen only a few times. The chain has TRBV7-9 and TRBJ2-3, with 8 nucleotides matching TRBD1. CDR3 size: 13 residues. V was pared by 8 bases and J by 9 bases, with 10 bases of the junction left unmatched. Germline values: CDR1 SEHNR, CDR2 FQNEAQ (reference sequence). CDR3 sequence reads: CASLTGVQGTQYF. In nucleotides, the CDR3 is TGTGCCAGCTTGACAGGGGTACAGGGAACGCAGTATTTT. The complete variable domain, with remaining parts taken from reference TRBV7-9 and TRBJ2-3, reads DTGVSQNPRHKITKRGQNVTFRCDPISEHNRLYWYRQTLGQGPEFLTYFQNEAQLEKSRLLSDRFSAERPKGSFSTLEIQRTEQGDSAMYLCASLTGVQGTQYFGPGTRLTVL.

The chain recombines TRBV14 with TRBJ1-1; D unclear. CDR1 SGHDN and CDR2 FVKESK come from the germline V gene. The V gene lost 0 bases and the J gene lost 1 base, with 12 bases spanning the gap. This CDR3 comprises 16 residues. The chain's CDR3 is CASSQDTRVSNTEAFF. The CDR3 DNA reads TGTGCCAGCAGCCAAGATACACGGGTTTCGAACACTGAAGCTTTCTTT.

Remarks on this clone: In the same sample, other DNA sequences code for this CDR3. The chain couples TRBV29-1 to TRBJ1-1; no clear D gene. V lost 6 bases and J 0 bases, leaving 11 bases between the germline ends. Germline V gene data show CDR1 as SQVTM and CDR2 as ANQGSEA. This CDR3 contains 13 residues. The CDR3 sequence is CSVQLKMNTEAFF. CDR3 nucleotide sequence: TGCAGCGTCCAGTTAAAAATGAACACTGAAGCTTTCTTT.

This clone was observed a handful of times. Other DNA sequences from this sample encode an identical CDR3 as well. The CDR3 reads CASSLEANTEAFF. The DNA for the CDR3 is TGCGCCAGCAGCTTGGAGGCGAACACTGAAGCTTTCTTT. The chain is built from TRBV5-1 and TRBJ1-1; D remains unclear. Looked up from germline, CDR1 is SGHRS and CDR2 is YFSETQ. Trimming took 0 bases from V and 1 from J, leaving 4 bases between them. The CDR3 covers 13 residues.

As DNA, the CDR3 is TGTGCCAGCAGCTCAAGCGGACAGGTACAAGAGACCCAGTACTTC. As protein: CASSSSGQVQETQYF. The V and J genes are TRBV7-9 and TRBJ2-5; 7 nucleotides line up with TRBD1. The J segment lost 2 bases and the V segment lost 4 bases, leaving 7 bases of the junction unmatched. This CDR3 region has 15 residues. Germline-derived CDR1 and CDR2 are SEHNR and FQNEAQ (reference sequence).

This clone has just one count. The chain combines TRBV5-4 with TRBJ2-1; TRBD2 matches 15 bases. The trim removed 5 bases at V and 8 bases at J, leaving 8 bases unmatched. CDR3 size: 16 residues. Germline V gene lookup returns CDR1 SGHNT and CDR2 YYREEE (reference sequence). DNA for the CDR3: TGTGCCAGCAGTCGGACTAGCGGGGGGGTCACCGATGAGCAGTTCTTC. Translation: CASSRTSGGVTDEQFF.

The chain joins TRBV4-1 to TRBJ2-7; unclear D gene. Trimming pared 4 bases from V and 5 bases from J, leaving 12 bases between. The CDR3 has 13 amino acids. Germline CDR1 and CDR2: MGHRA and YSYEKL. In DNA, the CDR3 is TGCGCCAGCAGCCCGCGAACGGCCCACGAGCAGTACTTC. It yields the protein CASSPRTAHEQYF.

CDR3: CAWGRGSTINEQFF. CDR3 sequence (DNA): TGTGCCTGGGGTCGGGGCTCCACTATCAATGAGCAGTTCTTC. The chain joins TRBV30 to TRBJ2-1; possibly TRBD1 or TRBD2 for D (5 bases each). V lost 5 bases and J 6 bases, leaving 17 bases between the germline ends. The CDR3 is 14 residues long. Germline CDR1 is GTSNPN and CDR2 is SVGIG (reference sequence).

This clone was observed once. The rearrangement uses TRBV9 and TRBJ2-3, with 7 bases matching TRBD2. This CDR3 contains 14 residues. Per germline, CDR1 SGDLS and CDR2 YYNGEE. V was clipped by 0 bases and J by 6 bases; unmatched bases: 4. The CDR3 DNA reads TGTGCCAGCAGCGTAGGTACTAGCGAGGATACGCAGTATTTT. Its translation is CASSVGTSEDTQYF.

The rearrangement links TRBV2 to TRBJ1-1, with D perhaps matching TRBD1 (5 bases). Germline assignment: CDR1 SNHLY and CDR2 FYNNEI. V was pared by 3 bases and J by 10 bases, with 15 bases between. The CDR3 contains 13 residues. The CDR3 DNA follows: TGTGCCAGCAGTGACCGGGGCCCGCTAGGAGCTTTCTTT. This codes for CASSDRGPLGAFF.

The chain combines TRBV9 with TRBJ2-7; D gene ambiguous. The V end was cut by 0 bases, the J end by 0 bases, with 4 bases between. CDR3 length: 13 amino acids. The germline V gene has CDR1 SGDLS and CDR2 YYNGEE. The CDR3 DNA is TGTGCCAGCAGCGTAGGGGGCTCCTACGAGCAGTACTTC. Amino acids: CASSVGGSYEQYF.

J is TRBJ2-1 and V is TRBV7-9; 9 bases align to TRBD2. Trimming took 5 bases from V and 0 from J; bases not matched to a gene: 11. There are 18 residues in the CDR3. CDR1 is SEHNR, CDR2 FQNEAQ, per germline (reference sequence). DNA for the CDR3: TGTGCCAGCAGCCTAAACCCGGGACTAGCTAGCTCCTACAATGAGCAGTTCTTC. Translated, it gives CASSLNPGLASSYNEQFF.